The rows below give T cell receptor beta chains drawn from one sample of a study of identical twins. Each CDR3 protein is one row after TCRdb ran MiXCR on the 5' RACE reads. Seen here are some 320,000 distinct CDR3 sequences, roughly an eighth observed once, and the top ten hold approximately 7.9%. These same records also appear under a second study, on yellow fever vaccine responses in identical twins.

Specimen: CD8+ T cells sorted from blood. These receptors came from a young woman in good health. The CDR3 runs from the conserved cysteine through the conserved F or W. The D gene is left open where the match is weak. Not every row has a clone size; where given, it reads once, few, many or a size class.

clone size	V gene	J gene	D gene	CDR3 DNA	CDR3 protein
few	TRBV12-3/TRBV12-4	TRBJ2-5	-	TGTGCCAGCAGTTTTGAGGGGGGCGCGGAGACCCAGTACTTC	CASSFEGGAETQYF
-	TRBV5-1	TRBJ2-2	TRBD1	TGCGCCAGCAGCTGGACAGGGGGCTACACCGGGGAGCTGTTTTTT	CASSWTGGYTGELFF
-	TRBV5-1	TRBJ1-6	-	TGCGCCAGCAGCTTGTCGGTCCTGTCCTATAATTCACCCCTCCACTTT	CASSLSVLSYNSPLHF
-	TRBV9	TRBJ2-3	-	TGTGCCAGCAGCGAGGGGGGAGTGGGGAGGACAGATACGCAGTATTTT	CASSEGGVGRTDTQYF
-	TRBV7-6	TRBJ2-3	-	TGTGCCAGCAGCTCGCGGACTGCGAGGATAGATACGCAGTATTTT	CASSSRTARIDTQYF
many	TRBV12-3/TRBV12-4	TRBJ2-5	-	TGTGCCAGCAGTGGGGATGGGAGGGAGACCCAGTACTTC	CASSGDGRETQYF
-	TRBV15	TRBJ1-5	-	TGTGCCACCAGCAGAGTGGGAGATCAGCCCCAGCATTTT	CATSRVGDQPQHF
-	TRBV12-3/TRBV12-4	TRBJ2-3	-	TGTGCCAGCAGTTTAGATGGCGACTTCTACACAGATACGCAGTATTTT	CASSLDGDFYTDTQYF
-	TRBV20-1	TRBJ2-1	TRBD1	TGCAGTGCCCTTCGTGGGGACAGTCTCTACAATGAGCAGTTCTTC	CSALRGDSLYNEQFF
many	TRBV5-6	TRBJ2-3	-	TGTGCCAGCAGCTTGAACGGCCCCACAGATACGCAGTATTTT	CASSLNGPTDTQYF
-	TRBV24-1	TRBJ2-2	TRBD1	TGTGCCACCACCGGACAGGGGACCGGGGAGCTGTTTTTT	CATTGQGTGELFF
-	TRBV7-2	TRBJ2-5	-	TGTGCCAGCAGCTTAAACAGGGGACTCCAAGAGACCCAGTACTTC	CASSLNRGLQETQYF
many	TRBV7-8	TRBJ2-7	-	TGTGCCAGCAGCTCAAACCGAGGACTGAGCTACGAGCAGTACTTC	CASSSNRGLSYEQYF
few	TRBV7-8	TRBJ2-1	TRBD2	TGTGCCAGCAGCTTAGCAAGCGGGAGCAGTAATGAGCAGTTCTTC	CASSLASGSSNEQFF
few	TRBV21-1	TRBJ2-7	-	TGTGCCAGCAGCAATAGGTTAAACATGGAAGACTACGAGCAGTACTTC	CASSNRLNMEDYEQYF
few	TRBV7-9	TRBJ2-2	-	TGTGCCAATGAACATTACAGGGAAGAAACCGGGGAGCTGTTTTTT	CANEHYREETGELFF
-	TRBV16	TRBJ2-7	-	TGTGCCAGCAGCCAATCGGGCCTGAATAACTACGAGCAGTACTTC	CASSQSGLNNYEQYF
few	TRBV24-1	TRBJ2-5	TRBD2	TGTGCCACCAGTGATCCCGGGACTAGCGGGACGTCAGAGACCCAGTACTTC	CATSDPGTSGTSETQYF
-	TRBV4-1	TRBJ2-4	-	TGCGCCAGCAGCCCCTTAGACCAGGGATTAGCCAAAAACATTCAGTACTTC	CASSPLDQGLAKNIQYF
-	TRBV7-9	TRBJ2-1	-	TGTGCCAGCAGCCCAAGCCCCCCTTCTAGCAATGAGCAGTTCTTC	CASSPSPPSSNEQFF
-	TRBV4-1	TRBJ2-3	-	TGCGCCAGCAGCCCGACCGGGGGGCAACCTAAGTCGGATACGCAGTATTTT	CASSPTGGQPKSDTQYF
-	TRBV3-1	TRBJ1-1	-	TGTGCCAGCAGCCAAGAAACAGGCTACACTGAAGCTTTCTTT	CASSQETGYTEAFF
many	TRBV5-1	TRBJ2-5	-	TGCGCCAGCAGCTTGGACGGGATGTACCAAGAGACCCAGTACTTC	CASSLDGMYQETQYF
-	TRBV7-9	TRBJ2-5	-	TGTGCCAGCAGCCCGTTGGGACAACAAGAGACCCAGTACTTC	CASSPLGQQETQYF
many	TRBV4-1	TRBJ2-2	TRBD2	TGCGCCAGCAGCGCCTTAGCGGGGATGGGCACCGGGGAGCTGTTTTTT	CASSALAGMGTGELFF
few	TRBV4-1	TRBJ1-3	-	TGCGCCAGCAGCCAAGCCCGTGACAGGAGCTCTGGAAACACCATATATTTT	CASSQARDRSSGNTIYF
-	TRBV24-1	TRBJ2-1	-	TGTGCCACCAGTGGAAGGGGAGACAGGGAGCAGTTCTTC	CATSGRGDREQFF
many	TRBV15	TRBJ2-1	TRBD1	TGTGCCACCAGCGTGGGACAGGGGGCCTACAATGAGCAGTTCTTC	CATSVGQGAYNEQFF
few	TRBV7-9	TRBJ2-1	TRBD2	TGTGCCAGCAACCCCGGAATAGGACTAGCGGAGAATGAGCAGTTCTTC	CASNPGIGLAENEQFF
few	TRBV24-1	TRBJ2-3	TRBD2	TGTGCCACCGGACAGACTAGCGGCCCCACAGATACGCAGTATTTT	CATGQTSGPTDTQYF
-	TRBV28	TRBJ2-2	-	TGTGCCAGCAAACTAGCAGGGGGTGATACCGGGGAGCTGTTTTTT	CASKLAGGDTGELFF
many	TRBV20-1	TRBJ2-7	-	TGCAGTGCTAGGGGGCTGGAGGGGTGGTACGAGCAGTACTTC	CSARGLEGWYEQYF
few	TRBV20-1	TRBJ2-7	-	TGCAGTGCTAGATTCGCTGACTCAGTCTCCTACGAGCAGTACTTC	CSARFADSVSYEQYF
-	TRBV29-1	TRBJ2-3	-	TGCAGCGTTGAACCCCAAGGGACTACAGATACGCAGTATTTT	CSVEPQGTTDTQYF
once	TRBV27	TRBJ2-7	-	TGTGCCAGCAGTTTAGGTATGAGCTCCTACGAGCAGTACTTC	CASSLGMSSYEQYF